This T cell receptor (beta chain) is from a study of blood T cell repertoires in COVID-19. Study-wide background: The study drew acute and convalescent COVID-19 samples from the United States, Italy and Spain. From T cells, B-cell-depleted T cells, or PBMCs came the material, which was cDNA or gDNA.

In the original processing: From reference gene primer amplification, estimates of nucleated cell counts were derived. Repertoires were generated with immunoSEQ multiplex PCR, while TCRdb's copy carries only in-frame clones and drops some. The V and J calls and clone size are taken from that table; D and trimming were inferred from the DNA. In the table there are about 360,000 clones, around nine tenths of which are singletons. Germline loops: CDR1 LNHNV, CDR2 YYDKDF (reference sequence). With V trimmed by 5 bases and J by 5 bases, 11 bases remained unmatched. The CDR3 is 17 residues long. The sequence derives from a woman in her sixties with COVID-19, enrolled during active disease. The source material was peripheral blood. The J gene is TRBJ2-1, the V gene TRBV15; 11 nucleotides align to TRBD2. The CDR3 reads CATSALAGGRPDNEQFF. The CDR3 DNA follows: TGTGCCACCAGCGCCCTAGCGGGGGGACGTCCAGACAATGAGCAGTTCTTC. Based on the CDR3 plus reference TRBV15 and TRBJ2-1, the full variable domain is DAMVIQNPRYQVTQFGKPVTLSCSQTLNHNVMYWYQQKSSQAPKLLFHYYDKDFNNEADTPDNFQSRRPNTSFCFLDIRSPGLGDTAMYLCATSALAGGRPDNEQFFGPGTRLTVL.